Listed below are T cell receptor beta chains from one sample, sequenced in a study of blood T cell repertoires in COVID-19. Produced via immunoSEQ multiplex PCR; TCRdb's table is partial and in-frame only. Of about 66,000 clones listed, 70% to 90% were seen once; the top ten hold more than 6.5%. Material: peripheral blood. These receptors all stem from a man aged 45-65 years with active COVID-19. Both conserved end residues are part of each CDR3. The order of the fields is clone size, J gene, V gene, D gene, CDR3 DNA, CDR3 protein. D genes are given only for firm matches. Size is omitted from some rows. Given values are once, few, many or a class for expanded clones.

clone_size: .
j_call: TRBJ2-5
v_call: TRBV4-2
d_call: TRBD1
cdr3_nt: TGTGCCAGCAGTCCTATGTGGGGGGGACAGGGAGGAGAGACCCAGTACTTC
cdr3_aa: CASSPMWGGQGGETQYF

clone_size: .
j_call: TRBJ2-2
v_call: TRBV5-1
d_call: .
cdr3_nt: TGCGCCAGCAGCACAGAGAGGACAGCCGGAAGTGTCCGGGAGCTGTTTTTT
cdr3_aa: CASSTERTAGSVRELFF

clone_size: .
j_call: TRBJ1-2
v_call: TRBV5-8
d_call: .
cdr3_nt: TGTGCCAGCAGCTTTCTGGAGGGGACTTACACCTTC
cdr3_aa: CASSFLEGTYTF

clone_size: .
j_call: TRBJ2-3
v_call: TRBV11-1
d_call: TRBD2
cdr3_nt: TGTGCCAGCAGCTATGCGGGGGGGAGCTACACAGATACGCAGTATTTT
cdr3_aa: CASSYAGGSYTDTQYF

clone_size: few
j_call: TRBJ1-5
v_call: TRBV10-1
d_call: TRBD1
cdr3_nt: TGCGCCAGCAGTGGGACAGGCAGGGTTCAGATGCCCCAGCATTTT
cdr3_aa: CASSGTGRVQMPQHF

clone_size: .
j_call: TRBJ2-1
v_call: TRBV7-2
d_call: .
cdr3_nt: TGTGCCAGCAGCTGGACAGGGCTAGCGGACAATGAGCAGTTCTTC
cdr3_aa: CASSWTGLADNEQFF

clone_size: few
j_call: TRBJ2-1
v_call: TRBV5-1
d_call: TRBD2
cdr3_nt: TGCGCCAGCAGCTGGTTAGCGGGGACTCCCTACAATGAGCAGTTCTTC
cdr3_aa: CASSWLAGTPYNEQFF

clone_size: once
j_call: TRBJ1-1
v_call: TRBV5-1
d_call: .
cdr3_nt: TGCGCCAGCAAAAATCCCAGGGGCGGGAACACTGAAGCTTTCTTT
cdr3_aa: CASKNPRGGNTEAFF

clone_size: .
j_call: TRBJ2-4
v_call: TRBV14
d_call: TRBD2
cdr3_nt: TGTGCCAGCAGCCAAGGGGGAAGTAGCGGGATTGAGTCCAAAAACATTCAGTACTTC
cdr3_aa: CASSQGGSSGIESKNIQYF

clone_size: .
j_call: TRBJ2-3
v_call: TRBV6-4
d_call: .
cdr3_nt: TGTGCCAGCAGTGTAGACTCTAGCACAGATACGCAGTATTTT
cdr3_aa: CASSVDSSTDTQYF

clone_size: once
j_call: TRBJ2-1
v_call: TRBV11-3
d_call: .
cdr3_nt: TGTGCCAGCAGCTCCGGACTCATGAGCTCCTACAATGAGCAGTTCTTC
cdr3_aa: CASSSGLMSSYNEQFF

clone_size: .
j_call: TRBJ2-7
v_call: TRBV6-5
d_call: .
cdr3_nt: TGTGCCAGCAGTTACGGGCGGGTATACGAGCAGTACTTC
cdr3_aa: CASSYGRVYEQYF

clone_size: few
j_call: TRBJ2-2
v_call: TRBV11-2
d_call: .
cdr3_nt: TGTGCCAGCAGCTCCCACGGGGGAATGAGCACCGGGGAGCTGTTTTTT
cdr3_aa: CASSSHGGMSTGELFF

clone_size: .
j_call: TRBJ2-1
v_call: TRBV15
d_call: TRBD2
cdr3_nt: TGTGCCACCAGCAGCGCGGGAGCGCGGAATGAGCAGTTCTTC
cdr3_aa: CATSSAGARNEQFF

clone_size: .
j_call: TRBJ2-3
v_call: TRBV5-1
d_call: TRBD1
cdr3_nt: TGCGCCAGCAGCTCGGGACAGTACACAGATACGCAGTATTTT
cdr3_aa: CASSSGQYTDTQYF

clone_size: .
j_call: TRBJ1-6
v_call: TRBV13
d_call: .
cdr3_nt: TGTGCCAGCAGCCCCGGGACACGGTACCTAGAGAATTCACCCCTCCACTTT
cdr3_aa: CASSPGTRYLENSPLHF

clone_size: .
j_call: TRBJ2-4
v_call: TRBV2
d_call: TRBD2
cdr3_nt: TGTGCCAGCAGGGCTTATACTAGCGGGAGCGGAAACATTCAGTACTTC
cdr3_aa: CASRAYTSGSGNIQYF

clone_size: .
j_call: TRBJ2-2
v_call: TRBV4-1
d_call: .
cdr3_nt: TGCGCCAGCAGCCAAGCGGTGAGGGCCGGGGAGCTGTTTTTT
cdr3_aa: CASSQAVRAGELFF

clone_size: .
j_call: TRBJ1-2
v_call: TRBV5-5
d_call: .
cdr3_nt: TGTGCCAGCAGGAGGCCGGGACAAAGGAACTATGGCTACACCTTC
cdr3_aa: CASRRPGQRNYGYTF

clone_size: .
j_call: TRBJ2-1
v_call: TRBV7-6
d_call: TRBD2
cdr3_nt: TGTGCCAGCAGCCAACGGACGAGGGCTAGCGGGATCTACAATGAGCAGTTCTTC
cdr3_aa: CASSQRTRASGIYNEQFF

clone_size: .
j_call: TRBJ2-3
v_call: TRBV21-1
d_call: .
cdr3_nt: TGTGCCAGCAGCGAAGCGGGGGGGGCAGATACGCAGTATTTT
cdr3_aa: CASSEAGGADTQYF

clone_size: .
j_call: TRBJ1-1
v_call: TRBV9
d_call: .
cdr3_nt: TGTGCCAGCAGCGTAGGGGGGCGAGGGACTGAAGCTTTCTTT
cdr3_aa: CASSVGGRGTEAFF

clone_size: .
j_call: TRBJ1-1
v_call: TRBV29-1
d_call: .
cdr3_nt: TGCAGCGTCCGCCCTCAGGGTATGAACACTGAAGCTTTCTTT
cdr3_aa: CSVRPQGMNTEAFF

clone_size: .
j_call: TRBJ1-2
v_call: TRBV12-3/TRBV12-4
d_call: .
cdr3_nt: TGTGCCAGCACCTGGGGGGGCTATGGCTACACCTTC
cdr3_aa: CASTWGGYGYTF

clone_size: once
j_call: TRBJ1-5
v_call: TRBV6-5
d_call: .
cdr3_nt: TGTGCCAGCAGCGCACGGCGGGGGCAGCCCCAGCATTTT
cdr3_aa: CASSARRGQPQHF

clone_size: .
j_call: TRBJ2-1
v_call: TRBV10-3
d_call: TRBD1
cdr3_nt: TGTGCCATCAGTGCCAGGGGGCAGGATGAGCAGTTCTTC
cdr3_aa: CAISARGQDEQFF

clone_size: .
j_call: TRBJ2-5
v_call: TRBV6-2/TRBV6-3
d_call: .
cdr3_nt: TGTGCCAGCAGTAACGGGGGGACCCAGTACTTC
cdr3_aa: CASSNGGTQYF

clone_size: .
j_call: TRBJ2-1
v_call: TRBV6-5
d_call: TRBD2
cdr3_nt: TGTGCCAGCAACTCCGGGACTAGCGGGAGAAGTGAGCAGTTCTTC
cdr3_aa: CASNSGTSGRSEQFF

clone_size: .
j_call: TRBJ2-5
v_call: TRBV13
d_call: TRBD1
cdr3_nt: TGTGCCAGCAGCCGAGGGGGCTACCAAGAGACCCAGTACTTC
cdr3_aa: CASSRGGYQETQYF

clone_size: .
j_call: TRBJ2-2
v_call: TRBV6-6
d_call: TRBD2
cdr3_nt: TGTGCCAGCAGTCCTTCCTGGGACTACGCGAACACCGGGGAGCTGTTTTTT
cdr3_aa: CASSPSWDYANTGELFF

clone_size: .
j_call: TRBJ1-2
v_call: TRBV7-8
d_call: TRBD1
cdr3_nt: TGTGCCAGCAGCTCCGTACGGGACAGATATGGCTACACCTTC
cdr3_aa: CASSSVRDRYGYTF

clone_size: once
j_call: TRBJ2-3
v_call: TRBV24-1
d_call: TRBD2
cdr3_nt: TGTGCCACCAGTGATCCGCGGACTAGCGGGGGAACGCAGTATTTT
cdr3_aa: CATSDPRTSGGTQYF

clone_size: .
j_call: TRBJ2-7
v_call: TRBV6-5
d_call: TRBD1
cdr3_nt: TGTGCCAGCACCTCACTTGACAGGGGATACGAGCAGTACTTC
cdr3_aa: CASTSLDRGYEQYF

clone_size: .
j_call: TRBJ1-1
v_call: TRBV20-1
d_call: .
cdr3_nt: TGCAGTGCTAGTGAATCTTCTTGGAACACTGAAGCTTTCTTT
cdr3_aa: CSASESSWNTEAFF

clone_size: .
j_call: TRBJ1-5
v_call: TRBV10-3
d_call: .
cdr3_nt: TGTGCCATCAGTGAGTCTGGACTGATCAATCAGCCCCAGCATTTT
cdr3_aa: CAISESGLINQPQHF

clone_size: .
j_call: TRBJ2-1
v_call: TRBV6-6
d_call: .
cdr3_nt: TGTGCCAGCAGAAACAGAATTAGCTCCTACAATGAGCAGTTCTTC
cdr3_aa: CASRNRISSYNEQFF

clone_size: once
j_call: TRBJ1-5
v_call: TRBV19
d_call: TRBD1
cdr3_nt: TGTGCCAGTAGTACCGGACAGGGAGGAAGAGACCAGCCCCAGCATTTT
cdr3_aa: CASSTGQGGRDQPQHF

clone_size: .
j_call: TRBJ2-3
v_call: TRBV5-1
d_call: TRBD2
cdr3_nt: TGCGCCAGCAGCTTGCCACTAGCGGAGGGTGCAGATACGCAGTATTTT
cdr3_aa: CASSLPLAEGADTQYF

clone_size: few
j_call: TRBJ2-1
v_call: TRBV1
d_call: .
cdr3_nt: TGCACCAGCAGCCGACGGCGGGAGGTAGCCTACAATGAGCAGTTCTTC
cdr3_aa: CTSSRRREVAYNEQFF

clone_size: .
j_call: TRBJ1-3
v_call: TRBV5-1
d_call: .
cdr3_nt: TGCGCCAGCAGCGCCGGGGGAAGCTCTGGAAACACCATATATTTT
cdr3_aa: CASSAGGSSGNTIYF

clone_size: .
j_call: TRBJ1-1
v_call: TRBV7-9
d_call: TRBD1
cdr3_nt: TGTGCCAGCAGACGGACAGGGGAGAACACTGAAGCTTTCTTT
cdr3_aa: CASRRTGENTEAFF

clone_size: .
j_call: TRBJ1-5
v_call: TRBV6-5
d_call: TRBD1
cdr3_nt: TGTGCCAGCAGCGGGACAGTTTATCAGCCCCAGCATTTT
cdr3_aa: CASSGTVYQPQHF

clone_size: .
j_call: TRBJ2-5
v_call: TRBV7-9
d_call: TRBD2
cdr3_nt: TGTGCCAGCAGCTTAGCAGCGGGGGGGCGGGAGACCCAGTACTTC
cdr3_aa: CASSLAAGGRETQYF

clone_size: .
j_call: TRBJ1-4
v_call: TRBV5-1
d_call: .
cdr3_nt: TGCGCCAGCAGCTTGGTTAGCGCAGTAAATGAAAAACTGTTTTTT
cdr3_aa: CASSLVSAVNEKLFF

clone_size: .
j_call: TRBJ1-6
v_call: TRBV7-2
d_call: TRBD1
cdr3_nt: TGTGCCAGCAGACCTGACAGGGCCTTAAATTCACCCCTCCACTTT
cdr3_aa: CASRPDRALNSPLHF

clone_size: .
j_call: TRBJ1-5
v_call: TRBV7-9
d_call: .
cdr3_nt: TGTGCCAGTCGGGGGACCGGAAATCAGCCCCAGCATTTT
cdr3_aa: CASRGTGNQPQHF

clone_size: .
j_call: TRBJ2-1
v_call: TRBV18
d_call: .
cdr3_nt: TGTGCCAGCTCACCACCGAGCGTCCCTCCCTACAATGAGCAGTTCTTC
cdr3_aa: CASSPPSVPPYNEQFF

clone_size: .
j_call: TRBJ2-1
v_call: TRBV24-1
d_call: .
cdr3_nt: TGTGCCACCAGCGGGGCGGGGCTATACAATGAGCAGTTCTTC
cdr3_aa: CATSGAGLYNEQFF

clone_size: few
j_call: TRBJ1-2
v_call: TRBV30
d_call: TRBD1
cdr3_nt: TGTGCCTTGGGTCGAGGGGGCCTTAACTATGGCTACACCTTC
cdr3_aa: CALGRGGLNYGYTF

clone_size: .
j_call: TRBJ1-2
v_call: TRBV6-5
d_call: .
cdr3_nt: TGTGCCAGCAGAAAATATCTGGGGGGAAACTATGGCTACACCTTC
cdr3_aa: CASRKYLGGNYGYTF

clone_size: .
j_call: TRBJ1-2
v_call: TRBV6-6
d_call: .
cdr3_nt: TGTGCCAGCACCCCAAAGGGGGTTGGTGGCTACACCTTC
cdr3_aa: CASTPKGVGGYTF

clone_size: .
j_call: TRBJ1-1
v_call: TRBV7-9
d_call: TRBD1
cdr3_nt: TGTGCCAGCAGCCGCCGGACAGGGAAGGTGGCTTTCTTT
cdr3_aa: CASSRRTGKVAFF

clone_size: .
j_call: TRBJ2-2
v_call: TRBV24-1
d_call: .
cdr3_nt: TGTGCCACCACCAGGGGTGGTGGCGGGGAGCTGTTTTTT
cdr3_aa: CATTRGGGGELFF

clone_size: .
j_call: TRBJ2-2
v_call: TRBV19
d_call: TRBD2
cdr3_nt: TGTGCCAGTAGTCCCCGCGGACTAGCGGGAGTAAAGGAGCTGTTTTTT
cdr3_aa: CASSPRGLAGVKELFF

clone_size: .
j_call: TRBJ1-1
v_call: TRBV5-5
d_call: .
cdr3_nt: TGTGCCAGCAGCTTGTTTACAGGGAGGGACACTGAAGCTTTCTTT
cdr3_aa: CASSLFTGRDTEAFF

clone_size: .
j_call: TRBJ2-1
v_call: TRBV24-1
d_call: TRBD2
cdr3_nt: TGTGCCACCAGTGGGAGCGGGAGGGCCTACAATGAGCAGTTCTTC
cdr3_aa: CATSGSGRAYNEQFF

clone_size: .
j_call: TRBJ2-5
v_call: TRBV18
d_call: TRBD1
cdr3_nt: TGTGCCAGCTCACGGGACAGGGGGCCAGAGACCCAGTACTTC
cdr3_aa: CASSRDRGPETQYF